One sample yielded the 9 T cell receptor beta chains listed below, sequenced in a study of T-cell reconstitution after alpha-beta-depleted transplantation in children (dated by TCRdb to about 2016). The library was made by PCR. Sequencing instrument: Illumina HiSeq 2500. TCR library preparation used molecular barcoding, with unique molecular identifiers applied to normalize quantification of the TCRbeta repertoire. The public reads were reprocessed in TCRdb via fastp at Q25 and MiXCR, keeping in-frame beta chains. Merged by CDR3 protein, the rows form single entries marked with the most common genes and DNA. The sample table records approximately 640,000 distinct CDR3 sequences; roughly 15% of these occur just once. The ten largest make up 0.9% to 1.2% of the sample. The material was PBMCs from the stem cell graft donor, obtained from the stem cell graft. These receptors all come from a human donor who donated a stem cell graft to a child with acute myeloid leukemia.

This clonotype came up many times. This chain connects TRBV20-1 to TRBJ2-5; 13 bases agree with TRBD2. This CDR3 is 14 amino acids long. CDR1 and CDR2 (germline): DFQATT, SNEGSKA (reference sequence). The V gene end was trimmed by 6 bases and the J gene end by 5 bases; junction bases not matched to a gene: 6. Here the CDR3 DNA reads TGCAGTGCGGAAACTAGCGGGGGGGCGGAGACCCAGTACTTC. It codes for CSAETSGGAETQYF.

Only a few counts were recorded for this clonotype. The chain recombines TRBV6-4 with TRBJ1-5; TRBD1 agrees at 7 bases. Losses at the gene ends were 3 bases for V and 2 bases for J; bases not matched to a gene: 1. Germline V gene lookup returns CDR1 MRHNA and CDR2 SNTAGT. This CDR3 has 14 amino acids. The CDR3 loop reads CASSETGGNQPQHF. As DNA, the CDR3 is TGTGCCAGCAGTGAAACAGGGGGCAATCAGCCCCAGCATTTT.

This clonotype was seen a few times. This chain joins TRBV29-1 and TRBJ2-3, with 7 bases that match TRBD1. The CDR3 sequence is 13 residues long. V shed 6 bases, J shed 2 bases, and the junction held 5 bases outside the gene matches. CDR1 is SQVTM, CDR2 ANQGSEA, per germline. In DNA form, the CDR3 reads TGCAGCGTCTCGGGACAGTACACAGATACGCAGTATTTT. Protein sequence: CSVSGQYTDTQYF.

This clonotype has only a few counts. This sequence joins TRBV6-1 and TRBJ2-3, with 10 bases lining up with TRBD2. The V gene end was trimmed by 5 bases and the J gene end by 2 bases; junction bases not matched to a gene: 4. This CDR3 has 15 amino acids. Germline CDR1 and CDR2: MNHNS and SASEGT. The CDR3 protein is CASSPSGGPTDTQYF. The DNA for the CDR3 is TGTGCCAGCAGTCCTAGCGGGGGCCCCACAGATACGCAGTATTTT.

The table lists this clonotype with many counts. V usage is TRBV20-1 and J usage is TRBJ2-7, with D possibly being TRBD1 or TRBD2 (6 bases each). Germline CDR1 reads DFQATT; CDR2 reads SNEGSKA (reference sequence). CDR3 length equals 13 residues. Trimming stripped 3 bases from V and 9 bases from J, with 18 bases between. CDR3 loop: CSASGGPSGRQYF. The DNA for the CDR3 is TGCAGTGCTAGCGGGGGCCCTTCCGGGAGGCAGTACTTC.

This clonotype was detected ten times or more. V gene TRBV20-1 combines with J gene TRBJ1-2, with a tentative D call TRBD1 (5 bases). The germline CDR1 and CDR2 sequences are DFQATT and SNEGSKA (reference sequence). Trimming pared 5 bases from V and 8 bases from J, leaving 12 bases between. This CDR3 has 11 amino acids. Here the CDR3 reads CSAVRDAGYTF. In DNA, the CDR3 is TGCAGTGCTGTCCGGGACGCGGGCTACACCTTC.

This clonotype occurred a few times. The J gene is TRBJ1-1, the V gene TRBV20-1; D unresolved. V gave up 3 bases and J gave up 3 bases, with 11 bases separating them. This CDR3 spans 13 amino acids. The germline V gene has CDR1 DFQATT and CDR2 SNEGSKA (reference sequence). This chain's CDR3 is CSARGPADTEAFF. The CDR3 DNA sequence: TGCAGTGCTAGGGGTCCTGCGGACACTGAAGCTTTCTTT.

CDR3 in DNA: TGTGCCAGCAGCTCCCTGTCATACAATGAGCAGTTCTTC. Protein: CASSSLSYNEQFF. The genes are TRBV7-9 and TRBJ2-1; D ambiguous. V dropped 4 bases and J dropped 4 bases, with 8 bases sitting between them. The CDR3 spans 13 residues. CDR1 is SEHNR, CDR2 FQNEAQ, per germline (reference sequence).

This clonotype has at least ten counts. The gene calls are TRBV29-1 and TRBJ1-4; D is ambiguous. Germline CDR1 is SQVTM and CDR2 is ANQGSEA. V was clipped by 2 bases and J by 7 bases, with 5 bases between them. The CDR3 runs 11 residues. The CDR3 loop reads CSVEFGEKLFF. As DNA, the CDR3 is TGCAGCGTTGAATTCGGTGAAAAACTGTTTTTT. Based on the CDR3 plus reference TRBV29-1 and TRBJ1-4, the full variable domain is SAVISQKPSRDICQRGTSLTIQCQVDSQVTMMFWYRQQPGQSLTLIATANQGSEATYESGFVIDKFPISRPNLTFSTLTVSNMSPEDSSIYLCSVEFGEKLFFGSGTQLSVL.